The clone carrying this T cell receptor (beta chain) was found many times. This sample is part of a study of T cells in Graves' hyperthyroidism and ophthalmopathy. Germline lookup yields CDR1 SGHDN and CDR2 FVKESK. The CDR3 loop spans 13 amino acids. With 4 bases clipped from V and 2 bases from J, the junction kept 2 bases outside the gene matches. The source material, RNA transcripts, was used to amplify TCR beta CDR3 regions. Researchers ran a first-round RT-PCR on the TCR CDR3 using the HTBI primer set. One entry per CDR3 protein results from TCRdb running MiXCR on the multiplex PCR reads. This repertoire shows 550,000 to 800,000 distinct CDR3 sequences, about 18% found once; its top ten account for roughly 15%.

The chain has TRBV14 and TRBJ2-7, with 7 bases identical to TRBD1. The sequence came from a man aged 50 to 60 with Graves' hyperthyroidism. The sequenced sample was blood. Here the CDR3 DNA reads TGTGCCAGCAGCCGGACAGGTACCTACGAGCAGTACTTC. Translating it yields CASSRTGTYEQYF.